This is a list of T cell receptor beta chains from one sample in a study of regulatory T cells in long-lasting Graves disease. TCRdb passed the multiplex PCR reads through MiXCR, listing each CDR3 protein once. The table has 450,000 or so distinct CDR3 sequences, approximately 23% seen once; the top ten hold roughly 14%. Sequenced here: peripheral blood mononuclear cells (PBMCs), sampled when the disease was refractory, from a patient treated with antithyroid drugs. The receptors derive from a female donor with Graves disease. Each CDR3 is given with its conserved first and last residue. A D gene is named only where the DNA matches it firmly. Some rows mark clone size as missing; the rest say once, few, many or name a class of expanded clone.

J	V	length	D	size	CDR3	DNA
TRBJ1-1	TRBV28	14	.	many	CASSLWQGSTEAFF	TGTGCCAGCAGTTTGTGGCAGGGGAGCACTGAAGCTTTCTTT
TRBJ1-1	TRBV30	14	.	many	CAWTRTDLNTEAFF	TGTGCCTGGACGAGGACAGACTTGAACACTGAAGCTTTCTTT
TRBJ2-7	TRBV4-3	16	TRBD2	.	CASSQDHTSDTYEQYF	TGCGCCAGCAGCCAAGATCACACTAGCGATACCTACGAGCAGTACTTC
TRBJ1-2	TRBV10-3	14	.	.	CAISQGLANYGYTF	TGTGCCATCAGCCAGGGCCTAGCTAACTATGGCTACACCTTC
TRBJ2-7	TRBV28	14	.	many	CASSSGKPAYEQYF	TGTGCCAGCAGTTCCGGCAAACCTGCCTACGAGCAGTACTTC
TRBJ1-1	TRBV3-1	14	.	.	CASSPHGDDTEAFF	TGTGCCAGCAGCCCCCATGGGGATGACACTGAAGCTTTCTTT
TRBJ1-2	TRBV28	14	TRBD1	many	CASSLTGFDYGYTF	TGTGCCAGCAGTTTGACAGGGTTCGACTATGGCTACACCTTC
TRBJ1-4	TRBV20-1	14	.	few	CSVEGGRVREKLFF	TGCAGTGTGGAAGGGGGACGAGTAAGGGAAAAACTGTTTTTT
TRBJ1-5	TRBV12-3/TRBV12-4	15	.	many	CASSLESGYNQPQHF	TGTGCCAGCAGCTTAGAATCGGGTTACAATCAGCCCCAGCATTTT
TRBJ1-1	TRBV28	12	.	many	CASSLLNTEAFF	TGTGCCAGCAGTTTATTGAACACTGAAGCTTTCTTT
TRBJ1-1	TRBV19	12	TRBD1	few	CASQGQGTEAFF	TGTGCCAGCCAGGGACAGGGGACTGAAGCTTTCTTT
TRBJ2-7	TRBV28	14	TRBD1	many	CASRPGQATYEQYF	TGTGCCAGCAGACCTGGACAGGCGACCTACGAGCAGTACTTC
TRBJ1-5	TRBV30	13	TRBD1	.	CAWSAQGDQPQHF	TGTGCCTGGAGTGCGCAGGGGGATCAGCCCCAGCATTTT
TRBJ1-5	TRBV30	13	TRBD1	.	CAWGQGNDQPQHF	TGTGCCTGGGGACAGGGGAACGATCAGCCCCAGCATTTT
TRBJ2-5	TRBV27	14	.	many	CASSPSALQETQYF	TGTGCCAGCAGTCCTTCGGCCCTCCAAGAGACCCAGTACTTC
TRBJ1-5	TRBV9	14	.	.	CASSAGGGNQPQHF	TGTGCCAGCAGCGCCGGAGGGGGCAATCAGCCCCAGCATTTT
TRBJ1-1	TRBV6-5	15	.	many	CASSYGGVVGTEAFF	TGTGCCAGCAGTTACGGTGGGGTGGTGGGCACTGAAGCTTTCTTT
TRBJ2-3	TRBV28	14	.	.	CASSLIIVTDTQYF	TGTGCCAGCAGTTTAATAATAGTCACAGATACGCAGTATTTT
TRBJ2-2	TRBV28	14	.	many	CASSSSYSAGELFF	TGTGCCAGCAGTTCCTCGTATTCCGCCGGGGAGCTGTTTTTT
TRBJ1-5	TRBV6-1	15	.	.	CASKLSGDSNQPQHF	TGTGCCAGCAAACTTTCAGGGGATAGCAATCAGCCCCAGCATTTT
TRBJ2-5	TRBV6-1	15	TRBD2	.	CASSQTSGGTETQYF	TGTGCCAGCAGTCAGACTAGCGGGGGGACAGAGACCCAGTACTTC
TRBJ2-7	TRBV6-2/TRBV6-3	15	TRBD1	few	CASSWGTGATYEQYF	TGTGCCAGCAGTTGGGGGACAGGGGCAACCTACGAGCAGTACTTC
TRBJ2-2	TRBV9	15	TRBD2	few	CASSVVRGGTGELFF	TGTGCCAGCAGCGTAGTCCGCGGGGGGACCGGGGAGCTGTTTTTT
TRBJ2-2	TRBV2	12	.	many	CASRDMTGELFF	TGTGCCAGCAGGGACATGACCGGGGAGCTGTTTTTT
TRBJ1-2	TRBV29-1	12	.	many	CSVGQPNYGYTF	TGCAGCGTTGGCCAGCCTAACTATGGCTACACCTTC
TRBJ1-1	TRBV24-1	14	.	few	CATSETDRNTEAFF	TGTGCCACCAGTGAAACCGACAGGAACACTGAAGCTTTCTTT
TRBJ2-4	TRBV2	13	TRBD1	many	CASTRTGGGIQYF	TGTGCCAGCACCAGGACAGGGGGCGGCATTCAGTACTTC
TRBJ2-5	TRBV19	14	TRBD2	.	CASSLREGRETQYF	TGTGCCAGTTCACTGCGGGAGGGCCGGGAGACCCAGTACTTC
TRBJ2-2	TRBV9	14	.	.	CASSVGQSTGELFF	TGTGCCAGCAGCGTAGGGCAGTCCACCGGGGAGCTGTTTTTT
TRBJ1-1	TRBV5-1	15	TRBD1	many	CASSISGTGNTEAFF	TGCGCCAGCAGCATCTCCGGGACAGGGAACACTGAAGCTTTCTTT
TRBJ1-2	TRBV5-1	13	.	.	CASSVGSNYGYTF	TGCGCCAGCAGTGTCGGATCTAACTATGGCTACACCTTC
TRBJ1-5	TRBV5-1	15	.	.	CASSLAGSSNQPQHF	TGCGCCAGCAGCTTGGCCGGCAGTAGCAATCAGCCCCAGCATTTT
TRBJ1-1	TRBV7-9	16	.	.	CASSLWRVGKNTEAFF	TGTGCCAGCAGCTTATGGCGCGTAGGCAAGAACACTGAAGCTTTCTTT
TRBJ1-2	TRBV6-5	17	.	many	CASSYSSQGYGYYGYTF	TGTGCCAGCAGTTACTCCTCTCAGGGTTACGGATACTATGGCTACACCTTC
TRBJ1-2	TRBV20-1	14	TRBD1	few	CSASIDGTDYGYTF	TGCAGTGCTTCCATAGACGGGACAGACTATGGCTACACCTTC
TRBJ2-2	TRBV9	14	.	.	CASSGGVLTGELFF	TGTGCCAGCAGCGGCGGAGTGTTAACCGGGGAGCTGTTTTTT
TRBJ1-5	TRBV20-1	13	TRBD1	few	CSAREQGDQPQHF	TGCAGTGCTAGGGAGCAGGGGGACCAGCCCCAGCATTTT
TRBJ2-7	TRBV19	14	TRBD1	.	CASRGTGAKSEQYF	TGTGCCAGTAGAGGGACAGGAGCAAAATCCGAGCAGTACTTC
TRBJ2-1	TRBV5-1	15	TRBD1	.	CASTPDRVGYNEQFF	TGCGCCAGCACCCCGGACAGGGTAGGGTACAATGAGCAGTTCTTC
TRBJ1-4	TRBV2	17	.	many	CASSDPPRQGDNEKLFF	TGTGCCAGCAGTGACCCGCCTAGGCAGGGAGATAATGAAAAACTGTTTTTT
TRBJ1-6	TRBV6-1	19	.	.	CASSTIEPDQGRYNSPLHF	TGTGCCAGCAGCACAATAGAGCCGGATCAGGGCAGGTATAATTCACCCCTCCACTTT
TRBJ2-2	TRBV27	14	.	few	CASGVTGNTGELFF	TGTGCCAGCGGTGTGACAGGGAACACCGGGGAGCTGTTTTTT
TRBJ1-5	TRBV19	15	.	many	CASSMTADSNQPQHF	TGTGCCAGTAGTATGACAGCAGATAGCAATCAGCCCCAGCATTTT
TRBJ2-2	TRBV29-1	15	.	.	CSVRTGTLHTGELFF	TGCAGCGTCCGCACCGGGACTCTACACACCGGGGAGCTGTTTTTT
TRBJ2-1	TRBV18	18	TRBD2	once	CASSPRTSGVISYNEQFF	TGTGCCAGCTCACCAAGGACTAGCGGGGTGATCTCCTACAATGAGCAGTTCTTC
TRBJ2-7	TRBV24-1	15	.	.	CATSDSTRRVYEQYF	TGTGCCACCAGTGATTCGACTCGGAGGGTGTACGAGCAGTACTTC
TRBJ1-5	TRBV12-3/TRBV12-4	15	.	many	CASSLYGGGNQPQHF	TGTGCCAGCAGTTTATACGGTGGGGGGAATCAGCCCCAGCATTTT
TRBJ2-5	TRBV5-1	15	.	.	CASSLQSGLQETQYF	TGCGCCAGCAGCCTACAATCAGGTCTTCAAGAGACCCAGTACTTC
TRBJ2-3	TRBV7-2	16	.	.	CASSLMPGSSTDTQYF	TGTGCCAGCAGCTTAATGCCAGGTTCTAGTACAGATACGCAGTATTTT
TRBJ2-3	TRBV11-2	16	.	few	CASSSPRGISTDTQYF	TGTGCCAGCAGCTCCCCTAGAGGGATTAGCACAGATACGCAGTATTTT
TRBJ1-2	TRBV12-3/TRBV12-4	15	TRBD1	many	CASSPTSGTGDGYTF	TGTGCCAGCAGTCCAACATCCGGGACAGGGGATGGCTACACCTTC
TRBJ1-5	TRBV5-1	14	.	few	CASSLGDTDQPQHF	TGCGCCAGCAGCTTGGGGGACACAGATCAGCCCCAGCATTTT
TRBJ2-7	TRBV10-3	15	.	many	CAISESPGLLLEQYF	TGTGCCATCAGTGAGTCCCCGGGTCTCCTTTTGGAGCAGTACTTC